Shown below are 26 T cell receptor beta chains from a single sample sequenced in a study of T cells after yellow fever vaccination. TCRdb re-called the 5' RACE reads through MiXCR, storing one row per CDR3 protein. The table includes 450,000 to 550,000 distinct CDR3 sequences, under 25% detected once. Sample: PBMCs, taken 15 days after the yellow fever booster vaccination. Every receptor here comes from a man younger than 45 who received the YFV17D yellow fever vaccine.

This clonotype was found many times. The V and J genes are TRBV12-3 or TRBV12-4 and TRBJ2-7; TRBD2 matches 11 bases. The CDR3 contains 14 residues. With 5 bases clipped from V and 6 bases from J, the junction kept 6 bases outside the gene matches. The CDR3 spells CASSPPGLAAEQYF. The DNA of the CDR3 is TGTGCCAGCAGTCCCCCGGGACTAGCGGCCGAGCAGTACTTC.

This clonotype has more than one count but fewer than ten. This chain joins TRBV7-9 and TRBJ2-1; tentatively, D is TRBD2 (6 bases). CDR1 is SEHNR, CDR2 FQNEAQ, per germline (reference sequence). This CDR3 region has 14 residues. V was cut by 1 base and J by 9 bases, with 13 bases left in between. The CDR3 is CASSLEVGDSEQFF. CDR3 sequence (DNA): TGTGCCAGCAGCTTAGAGGTTGGGGACTCTGAGCAGTTCTTC.

This clonotype was counted a few times. The chain links TRBV25-1 to TRBJ2-1; a weak D match, TRBD2 (5 bases). Trimming left V 3 bases short and J 5 bases short, with 14 bases between. Germline CDR1 reads MGHDK; CDR2 reads SYGVNS. The CDR3 extends over 15 amino acids. The CDR3 sequence: CASSDPGSADNEQFF. For the CDR3, the DNA is TGTGCCAGCAGTGATCCGGGGTCGGCGGACAATGAGCAGTTCTTC.

The chain uses TRBV5-1 and TRBJ1-3; perhaps TRBD1 as D (6 bases). With 2 bases removed from V and 4 bases from J, the gap between germline ends came to 10 bases. The CDR3 consists of 14 residues. The germline CDR1 and CDR2 sequences are SGHRS and YFSETQ. Here the CDR3 reads CASSLTGNGNTIYF. CDR3 coding DNA: TGCGCCAGCAGCTTAACAGGGAACGGAAACACCATATATTTT.

This clonotype appeared many times. The chain carries TRBV7-2 and TRBJ2-1, with D possibly TRBD1 on 5 matching bases. This CDR3 is 12 amino acids long. Germline assignment: CDR1 SGHTA and CDR2 FQGNSA. Trimming took 2 bases from V and 10 from J, leaving 9 bases between them. The CDR3 nucleotides are TGTGCCAGCAGCTTACAGGGTCTCGAGCAGTTCTTC. Residues: CASSLQGLEQFF.

This rearrangement joins TRBV7-2 to TRBJ1-2, with D uncertain. In germline, CDR1 is SGHTA, CDR2 FQGNSA. The CDR3 consists of 13 residues. V dropped 6 bases and J dropped 4 bases, with 12 bases sitting between them. The DNA for the CDR3 is TGTGCCAGCAGTCGATCCGATACCTATGGCTACACCTTC. Its translation is CASSRSDTYGYTF.

This clonotype was counted between two and nine times. The V and J genes are TRBV2 and TRBJ2-7, with TRBD1 matching 9 bases. Germline V lookup: CDR1 SNHLY, CDR2 FYNNEI. This CDR3 comprises 12 residues. Germline trimming cut 8 bases from V and 6 bases from J; bases unmatched to any gene: 5. The CDR3 is CASAQGALEQYF. The DNA for the CDR3 is TGTGCCAGCGCACAGGGGGCCCTCGAGCAGTACTTC. Looking up the rest from reference TRBV2 and TRBJ2-7 gives the full variable domain: EPEVTQTPSHQVTQMGQEVILRCVPISNHLYFYWYRQILGQKVEFLVSFYNNEISEKSEIFDDQFSVERPDGSNFTLKIRSTKLEDSAMYFCASAQGALEQYFGPGTRLTVT.

V gene TRBV7-2 combines with J gene TRBJ2-2; no firm D call. The V end lost 1 base, the J end lost 3 bases, and 9 bases lay between the germline ends. Germline CDR1 SGHTA, CDR2 FQGNSA. The CDR3 totals 15 residues. Here the CDR3 DNA reads TGTGCCAGCAGCTTAGTCTGGGCAGACACCGGGGAGCTGTTTTTT. This encodes CASSLVWADTGELFF.

This clonotype was seen just once. This rearrangement joins TRBV7-2 to TRBJ1-1; D unresolved. The CDR3 is made up of 13 amino acids. With 5 bases removed from V and 1 base from J, the gap between germline ends came to 8 bases. Looked up from germline, CDR1 is SGHTA and CDR2 is FQGNSA. In nucleotides, the CDR3 is TGTGCCAGCAGCCCACAGAAGAACACTGAAGCTTTCTTT. Its translation: CASSPQKNTEAFF.

This rearrangement joins TRBV20-1 to TRBJ2-7; 8 bases match TRBD1. The ends lost 1 base at V and 0 bases at J; junction bases unmatched: 8. The germline V gene has CDR1 DFQATT and CDR2 SNEGSKA (reference sequence). The CDR3 consists of 16 residues. The CDR3 here is CSARGLGQGASYEQYF. The CDR3 DNA is TGCAGTGCTAGAGGATTAGGGCAGGGGGCCTCCTACGAGCAGTACTTC.

V usage is TRBV7-8 and J usage is TRBJ2-3; 8 bases map to TRBD1. The CDR3 consists of 15 residues. Germline V lookup: CDR1 SGHVS, CDR2 FQNEAQ. V lost 5 bases and J lost 6; bases outside the gene matches: 10. DNA for the CDR3: TGTGCCAGCAGCCCGCGGACAGGGCGTACTGATACGCAGTATTTT. Its protein is CASSPRTGRTDTQYF.

This clonotype was found a few times. In DNA form, the CDR3 reads TGCAGTGCTAGAGATCCTAGCGGGAGGAGGACCATTCAGTACTTC. This translates into CSARDPSGRRTIQYF. The J gene is TRBJ2-4, the V gene TRBV20-1; 11 bases align to TRBD2. The CDR3 loop spans 15 amino acids. After removal of 0 bases from V and 9 bases from J, the junction contained 7 bases not matched to a gene. Germline V gene lookup returns CDR1 DFQATT and CDR2 SNEGSKA (reference sequence).

This chain links TRBV9 with TRBJ1-2, with unresolved D. Germline CDR1 and CDR2: SGDLS and YYNGEE. The CDR3 runs 14 residues. V was pared by 4 bases and J by 4 bases, with 14 bases between. CDR3 residues: CASSTSQTTYGYTF. Here the CDR3 DNA reads TGTGCCAGCAGCACTTCGCAGACGACCTATGGCTACACCTTC.

The rearrangement links TRBV20-1 to TRBJ1-4; D is ambiguous. The CDR3 sequence is 14 residues long. CDR1 DFQATT and CDR2 SNEGSKA come from the germline V gene (reference sequence). The V and J ends lost 2 bases and 4 bases respectively, with 11 bases between them. In DNA form, the CDR3 reads TGCAGTGCTAGAACTGAGACTATTAATGAAAAACTGTTTTTT. This codes for CSARTETINEKLFF.

The gene calls are TRBV4-3 and TRBJ2-7; D remains ambiguous. V gave up 5 bases and J gave up 1 base, with 9 bases separating them. The V gene's germline CDR1 is LGHNA and CDR2 YSLEER. This CDR3 comprises 13 residues. CDR3 coding DNA: TGCGCCAGCAGCGGAGACACATCCTACGAGCAGTACTTC. It encodes CASSGDTSYEQYF.

This clonotype was counted only a few times. V usage is TRBV9 and J usage is TRBJ2-3; 8 bases match TRBD2. The CDR3 has 15 residues. J was trimmed by 7 bases and V by 0 bases; bases with no gene match: 7. CDR1 and CDR2 from the germline V gene are SGDLS and YYNGEE. CDR3 bases: TGTGCCAGCAGCGTAGAGTTCGGGAGGGCCCATACGCAGTATTTT. Encoded protein: CASSVEFGRAHTQYF. The variable domain in full, with the rest retrieved from reference TRBV9 and TRBJ2-3, is DSGVTQTPKHLITATGQRVTLRCSPRSGDLSVYWYQQSLDQGLQFLIQYYNGEERAKGNILERFSAQQFPDLHSELNLSSLELGDSALYFCASSVEFGRAHTQYFGPGTRLTVL.

This clonotype was detected ten times or more. The CDR3 nucleotides are TGTGCCAGCAGACGTTCCCCTAGCACAGATACGCAGTATTTT. This translates into CASRRSPSTDTQYF. V is TRBV7-2 and J is TRBJ2-3, with no clear D. Germline loops: CDR1 SGHTA, CDR2 FQGNSA. Trimming shortened V by 6 bases and J by 0 bases, and 10 bases separated the two germline ends. This CDR3 has 14 residues.

The chain carries TRBV15 and TRBJ2-2, with a tentative D call TRBD1 (5 bases). The CDR3 extends over 16 amino acids. In germline, CDR1 is LNHNV, CDR2 YYDKDF (reference sequence). Trimming took 0 bases from V and 7 from J, leaving 15 bases between them. For the CDR3, the DNA is TGTGCCACCAGCAGAGACCAGGTACAGGCCGGCGGGGAGCTGTTTTTT. This gives the protein CATSRDQVQAGGELFF.

This clonotype was seen more than once but under ten times. The junction differs from germline at one of its ends, possibly a read error. The chain recombines TRBV7-7 with TRBJ2-2; 11 nucleotides align to TRBD1. The CDR3 consists of 19 residues. CDR1 and CDR2 from the germline V gene are SSHAT and FNYEAQ (reference sequence). The DNA for the CDR3 is TGTGCTAGCAGCCCGACTCCGGGACAGGGGGATTCGAACACCGGGGAGCTGTTTTTT. Protein product: CASSPTPGQGDSNTGELFF. The whole variable domain, remainder taken from reference TRBV7-7 and TRBJ2-2, is GAGVSQSPRYKVTKRGQDVTLRCDPISSHATLYWYQQALGQGPEFLTYFNYEAQPDKSGLPSDRFSAERPEGSISTLTIQRTEQRDSAMYRCASSPTPGQGDSNTGELFFGEGSRLTVL.

This clonotype appeared a single time. V usage is TRBV7-2 and J usage is TRBJ2-7; D may be TRBD1 (6 bases). Germline-derived CDR1 and CDR2 are SGHTA and FQGNSA. Trimming took 5 bases from V and 3 from J, leaving 14 bases between them. The CDR3 length is 14 residues. CDR3 DNA: TGTGCCAGCAGCCAACCTCAGGGGATCTACGAGCAGTACTTC. Translating it yields CASSQPQGIYEQYF.

In this sample, this clonotype turned up a few times. The chain couples TRBV30 to TRBJ2-7; D possibly corresponds to TRBD2 (5 bases). Germline CDR1 and CDR2: GTSNPN and SVGIG (reference sequence). The CDR3 runs to 12 residues. V shed 3 bases and J shed 7 bases, with 13 bases lying between them. The CDR3 is CAWRALPGEQYF. CDR3 sequence (DNA): TGTGCCTGGAGAGCCCTTCCGGGGGAGCAGTACTTC.

This chain joins TRBV12-3 or TRBV12-4 and TRBJ2-7, with unresolved D. This CDR3 is 12 amino acids long. Between the trimmed V and J ends, which lost 5 bases and 3 bases, there was a span of 8 bases. CDR3 amino acids: CASSAIGYEQYF. The CDR3 DNA follows: TGTGCCAGCAGTGCCATAGGCTACGAGCAGTACTTC.

This clonotype was seen only a few times. This chain uses TRBV7-8 with TRBJ2-5, with D possibly matching TRBD2 (5 bases). The CDR3 has 14 amino acids. The V end lost 5 bases, the J end lost 5 bases, and 15 bases lay between the germline ends. Germline V gene data show CDR1 as SGHVS and CDR2 as FQNEAQ. This CDR3 reads CASSPKEARETQYF. The CDR3 region has the DNA TGTGCCAGCAGCCCCAAGGAGGCCCGGGAGACCCAGTACTTC.

The chain carries TRBV3-1 and TRBJ1-1; D ambiguous. CDR1 and CDR2 from the germline V gene are LGHDT and YNNKEL (reference sequence). The CDR3 sequence is 13 residues long. Trimming pared 3 bases from V and 11 bases from J, leaving 16 bases between. The CDR3 bases are TGTGCCAGCAGCCACACCCCTACCACGGCTGCTTTCTTT. Translated, it gives CASSHTPTTAAFF.

The rearrangement joins TRBV7-2 to TRBJ2-1; D ambiguous. Looked up from germline, CDR1 is SGHTA and CDR2 is FQGNSA. V shed 1 base and J shed 9 bases, with 13 bases lying between them. The CDR3 spans 14 residues. The CDR3 loop is CASSLGLSNSEQFF. The CDR3 DNA reads as TGTGCCAGCAGCTTAGGATTGTCCAACAGTGAGCAGTTCTTC.

In its sample, this clonotype was seen a few times. The V call is TRBV12-3 or TRBV12-4, the J call TRBJ2-6, with D hard to call. Trimming removed 6 bases from V and 0 bases from J, with 9 bases in between. CDR3 length: 15 amino acids. Here the CDR3 DNA reads TGTGCCAGCAGCGCACCTAACTCTGGGGCCAACGTCCTGACTTTC. It yields the protein CASSAPNSGANVLTF.